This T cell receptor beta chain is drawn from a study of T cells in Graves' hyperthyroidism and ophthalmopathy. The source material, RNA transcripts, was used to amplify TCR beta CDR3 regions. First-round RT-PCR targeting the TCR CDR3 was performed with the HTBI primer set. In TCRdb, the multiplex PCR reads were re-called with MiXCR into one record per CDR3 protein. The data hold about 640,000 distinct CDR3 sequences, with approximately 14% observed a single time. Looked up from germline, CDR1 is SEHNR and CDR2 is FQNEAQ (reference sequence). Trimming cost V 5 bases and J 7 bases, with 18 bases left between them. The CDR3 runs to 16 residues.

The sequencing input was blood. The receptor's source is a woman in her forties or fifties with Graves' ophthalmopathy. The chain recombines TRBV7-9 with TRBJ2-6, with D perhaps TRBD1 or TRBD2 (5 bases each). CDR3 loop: CASSPRGGRNANVLTF. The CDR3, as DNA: TGTGCCAGCAGCCCCCGGGGCGGAAGGAATGCCAACGTCCTGACTTTC.